Described below is a single T cell receptor beta chain sequence and its context. This clone was observed once. No antigen is known for it. No quality values exist for individual bases; no much larger clone is one base distant. The sample comes from a study of persistence of HIV-infected CD4 T cells (dated by TCRdb to the early 2020s). Regarding the complete study: Suppressive ART had been received by participants for a median of roughly eight years. The study isolated CMV- and HIV-1 Gag-responding CD4+ T cells from ART-treated individuals to examine antigen-driven clonal expansion of HIV-1-infected cells. Peripheral blood samples of up to about 200 mL were obtained at multiple time points, with the exception of two participants, for whom leukapheresis was performed at a single time point. TCRbeta sequencing assessed the clonality of all cells in each sorted population, while proviral sequencing assessed the clonality of infected cells. In the cross-participant TCR cluster analysis, 8 participants were included for CMV and roughly 7 participants were included for Gag. The paper's findings and limits, for the study overall: Degenerate expanded CDR3beta sequences were enriched in antigen-responding cells, suggesting convergent selection of CD4+ responses to CMV and Gag. Restriction of bulk TCR analyses to the rare CMV-responding cells that actually carried HIV-1 proviruses was not possible. TCRbeta richness in CMV- and Gag-responding cells was significantly lower than in anti-CD3/anti-CD28-responding cells; CMV-responding cells had higher oligoclonality than CD3/CD28-stimulated and Gag-responding cells. TCR oligoclonality correlated with proviral oligoclonality within the same sorted populations. The study involved few individuals and tested only a limited range of antigens.

V was cut back by 0 bases and J by 2 bases, leaving a gap of 9 bases between them. From the germline V gene, CDR1 is SGDLS and CDR2 is YYNGEE. The CDR3 numbers 15 residues from cysteine through phenylalanine. Left in the record is the CDR3 DNA by itself, 45 bases read in frame from the first base. The immunoSEQ hsTCRB assay version 4 in survey mode was used to sequence TCRbeta repertoires from genomic DNA. For TCRbeta sequencing, genomic DNA was diluted to approximately 10 ng/uL, with up to 1 ug used per sample. The original methods were these. TCRbeta data analysis was done in ImmunoSeq Analyzer 3.0, and diversity was calculated on productive nucleotide rearrangements. Using the Immunarch R package, lower-bound TCR diversity was estimated with the improved Chao index and clonality was estimated with the Gini coefficient. Nucleotide rearrangements that differed but encoded the same CDR3beta amino acid sequence were counted as separate clonotypes. Differential abundance analysis found TCRbeta sequences that were significantly enriched in antigen-responding cells compared with anti-CD3/anti-CD28-activated cells. Using predicted peptide-MHC specificity as the basis, GLIPH2 grouped TCRs into clusters, both for each participant individually and for the merged data sets that combined participants. Drawn from immuneACCESS, this table holds only the in-frame rearrangements with V and J called that TCRdb kept. Clones are partly lost; checked studies trace under half to an unresolved V gene and leave the rest unexplained. V, J and clone size derive from that table, while D and trimming were established from the DNA sequence. Here the sample has under 9,000 clones; around three quarters occur a single time. The top ten constitute over 60% of the sample.

The treatment or condition label, read with the paper, signifies: suppressive antiretroviral therapy. Lysates of CMV-infected fibroblasts at 10 ug/mL were used to stimulate the cells. Responding CD4+ T cells were sorted on the basis of upregulation of both CD40 ligand and CD69. HIV-1-infected adults in whom suppressive ART had been started during chronic infection were enrolled as participants. For at least 4 years, the participants' plasma HIV-1 RNA had been undetectable, below 50 copies/mL. To be included, a participant needed positive CMV serology and a CD4+ T cell count above 400 cells/uL. Before stimulation, PBMCs were isolated using density centrifugation and depleted of CD8+ T cells. For approximately 17 hours, CD8-depleted PBMCs were stimulated with anti-CD28/CD49d costimulation, a CD40-blocking antibody, and enfuvirtide, which was added to prevent new infections. Sorting was done on either a Beckman Coulter MoFlo Legacy or an XDP sorter, and propidium iodide was used to exclude dead cells. Genomic DNA was extracted with the QIAamp DNA Mini Kit for samples above one million cells, otherwise with the Quick-DNA Microprep Kit.

The sample in question was CD4+ T cells sorted from PBMCs after roughly 19-hour stimulation, obtained from a patient who received antiretroviral therapy. The cell subset or site label corresponds to: CD40L+CD69+ CD4 T cells responding to CMV lysate. Recombination linked TRBV9 to TRBJ1-3, with the D gene too uncertain to name. This clonotype was obtained from an adult woman with HIV who was CMV-seropositive. The DNA reads TGTGCCAGCAGCGTAGGGTGGGGAGCTGGAAACACCATATATTTT. Its amino acids are CASSVGWGAGNTIYF.